The 30 T cell receptor beta chains below were found in one sample sequenced in a study of blood T cell repertoires in COVID-19. The repertoire was sequenced with immunoSEQ multiplex PCR; TCRdb's copy has only in-frame clones and lacks some. The sample includes roughly 230,000 clones, roughly 81% seen only once; the top ten take about 6.2%. The sample consisted of PBMCs or T cells enriched from blood (not recorded which). Every receptor here comes from a woman between 50 and 59 years old who had been exposed to COVID-19.

The V and J genes are TRBV6-4 and TRBJ2-1, with D possibly TRBD2 on 5 matching bases. Trimming took 2 bases from V and 9 from J, leaving 8 bases between them. The CDR3 runs 12 residues. Germline assignment: CDR1 MRHNA and CDR2 SNTAGT. CDR3 DNA: TGTGCCAGCAGTGACAACGCGGGTGAGCAGTTCTTC. Translating gives CASSDNAGEQFF.

This sequence joins TRBV5-4 and TRBJ1-1, with D possibly matching TRBD1 (5 bases). Germline V gene lookup returns CDR1 SGHNT and CDR2 YYREEE (reference sequence). The CDR3 length is 15 residues. Deletions cut 4 bases from V and 4 bases from J, with 17 bases between. The CDR3 loop reads CASSPRGLGLTEAFF. DNA of the CDR3: TGTGCCAGCAGCCCAAGGGGACTGGGTCTCACTGAAGCTTTCTTT.

The chain carries TRBV5-1 and TRBJ2-7; D call uncertain. In germline, CDR1 is SGHRS, CDR2 YFSETQ. Trimming stripped 6 bases from V and 4 bases from J, with 11 bases between. The CDR3 consists of 12 residues. DNA for the CDR3: TGCGCCAGCACCAGTGAGAGGTACGAGCAGTACTTC. Residues: CASTSERYEQYF.

The rearrangement uses TRBV5-1 and TRBJ1-5, with D unclear. Germline CDR1 SGHRS, CDR2 YFSETQ. This CDR3 has 15 amino acids. Between the trimmed V and J ends, which lost 0 bases and 4 bases, there was a span of 11 bases. The CDR3 reads CASSLGSGGNQPQHF. The CDR3 DNA is TGCGCCAGCAGCTTGGGTAGCGGAGGTAATCAGCCCCAGCATTTT.

This rearrangement joins TRBV2 to TRBJ1-1, with 7 bases matching TRBD1. There are 15 residues in the CDR3. CDR1 is SNHLY, CDR2 FYNNEI, per germline. With 7 bases clipped from V and 4 bases from J, the junction kept 12 bases outside the gene matches. This CDR3 is CASIDRARGSTEAFF. CDR3 coding DNA: TGTGCCAGCATTGACAGGGCCAGGGGGAGCACTGAAGCTTTCTTT.

The chain combines TRBV20-1 with TRBJ2-7; D uncertain. The CDR3 covers 14 residues. Germline values: CDR1 DFQATT, CDR2 SNEGSKA (reference sequence). V lost 3 bases to trimming and J lost 3 bases, with 15 bases between them. CDR3 sequence reads: CSASQPYGVYEQYF. The DNA for the CDR3 is TGCAGTGCTAGTCAGCCCTACGGAGTCTACGAGCAGTACTTC.

The chain recombines TRBV9 with TRBJ1-2; TRBD1 agrees at 10 bases. The CDR3 sequence is 16 residues long. Germline loops: CDR1 SGDLS, CDR2 YYNGEE. Trimming at V came to 4 bases and at J to 4 bases, leaving 10 bases not matched to a gene. The CDR3 reads CASSLGHGTGAYGYTF. In DNA form, the CDR3 reads TGTGCCAGCAGCTTAGGACACGGGACAGGGGCCTATGGCTACACCTTC.

The chain carries TRBV11-2 and TRBJ2-1; possibly TRBD1 for D (6 bases). The CDR3 covers 13 residues. The germline V and J ends were trimmed by 5 bases and 9 bases, with 14 bases remaining between them. The germline gives CDR1 SGHAT, CDR2 FQNNGV. The CDR3 nucleotides read TGTGCCAGCAGCCCCGGGACATCTGGTGAGCAGTTCTTC. It codes for CASSPGTSGEQFF. Based on the CDR3 plus reference TRBV11-2 and TRBJ2-1, the full variable domain is EAGVAQSPRYKIIEKRQSVAFWCNPISGHATLYWYQQILGQGPKLLIQFQNNGVVDDSQLPKDRFSAERLKGVDSTLKIQPAKLEDSAVYLCASSPGTSGEQFFGPGTRLTVL.

The chain is built from TRBV19 and TRBJ1-1; 7 positions match TRBD1. This CDR3 has 14 residues. Trimming at V came to 0 bases and at J to 5 bases, leaving 3 bases not matched to a gene. The germline gives CDR1 LNHDA, CDR2 SQIVND (reference sequence). CDR3 nucleotide sequence: TGTGCCAGTAGTATAGACAGGGGGAGAACTGAAGCTTTCTTT. It codes for CASSIDRGRTEAFF.

The J gene is TRBJ1-1, the V gene TRBV3-1 (or the pseudogene TRBV3-2); TRBD1 is a possible D gene (5 bases). The CDR3 covers 14 residues. The germline V and J ends were trimmed by 4 bases and 2 bases, with 11 bases remaining between them. Germline values: CDR1 LGHDT, CDR2 YNNKEL (reference sequence). The CDR3 loop is CASSRPGGNTEAFF. The CDR3 bases are TGTGCCAGCAGCCGCCCCGGGGGTAACACTGAAGCTTTCTTT.

CDR3 nucleotides: TGTGCCAGCAGAGAGCAGACTAGCTACCAAGAGACCCAGTACTTC. This gives the protein CASREQTSYQETQYF. The chain carries TRBV2 and TRBJ2-5, with 7 bases matching TRBD2. Germline V gene sequence: CDR1 SNHLY, CDR2 FYNNEI. Unmatched junction bases numbered 7, after V lost 6 bases and J lost 0 bases. The CDR3 is made up of 15 amino acids. Full variable domain (rest looked up from reference TRBV2 and TRBJ2-5): EPEVTQTPSHQVTQMGQEVILRCVPISNHLYFYWYRQILGQKVEFLVSFYNNEISEKSEIFDDQFSVERPDGSNFTLKIRSTKLEDSAMYFCASREQTSYQETQYFGPGTRLLVL.

V usage is TRBV27 and J usage is TRBJ1-2; a possible D gene is TRBD1 (5 bases). The CDR3 totals 15 residues. CDR1 is MNHEY, CDR2 SMNVEV, per germline (reference sequence). The germline V and J ends were trimmed by 4 bases and 0 bases, with 12 bases remaining between them. CDR3 amino acids: CASSSRQKANYGYTF. CDR3 nucleotides: TGTGCCAGCAGTTCCAGACAGAAAGCTAACTATGGCTACACCTTC.

Notes on this clone: In the same sample, other DNA sequences code for this CDR3. The rearrangement links TRBV6-4 to TRBJ1-1, with 8 bases identical to TRBD1. The germline CDR1 and CDR2 sequences are MRHNA and SNTAGT. V shed 4 bases and J 4 bases; nucleotides not matched to a gene: 2. This CDR3 is built from 13 residues. The CDR3 sequence: CASSVDRGTEAFF. For the CDR3, the DNA is TGTGCCAGCAGTGTTGACAGGGGCACTGAAGCTTTCTTT.

The chain has TRBV18 and TRBJ2-2; weak D call: TRBD1 (6 bases). Germline lookup yields CDR1 KGHSH and CDR2 LQKENI. The CDR3 totals 16 residues. Trimming cost V 2 bases and J 6 bases, with 16 bases left between them. The CDR3 coding sequence is TGTGCCAGCTCACCAAACAGGGTAAAAAGCCCCGGGGAGCTGTTTTTT. This translates into CASSPNRVKSPGELFF.

The genes are TRBV27 and TRBJ2-5, with 9 bases matching TRBD1. Trimming at V came to 2 bases and at J to 1 base, leaving 5 bases not matched to a gene. Germline CDR1 and CDR2: MNHEY and SMNVEV (reference sequence). There are 16 residues in the CDR3. The DNA for the CDR3 is TGTGCCAGCAGTTTACGCGCACAGGGGGCCCAAGAGACCCAGTACTTC. This sequence encodes CASSLRAQGAQETQYF.

With regard to this clone: Within the sample, other DNA sequences also encode this same CDR3. The CDR3 sequence is CASSFGQTQPQHF. CDR3 bases: TGTGCCAGCAGTTTTGGGCAGACTCAGCCCCAGCATTTT. The chain is built from TRBV28 and TRBJ1-5; unclear D gene. Germline lookup yields CDR1 MDHEN and CDR2 SYDVKM. V was pared by 3 bases and J by 6 bases, with 9 bases between. The CDR3 has 13 residues.

This clone was found many times. A junction end diverges from the germline sequence, so it may reflect a read error. This chain links TRBV5-1 with TRBJ1-1; unclear D gene. The V gene's germline CDR1 is SGHRS and CDR2 YFSETQ. The CDR3 is 13 amino acids. CDR3 nucleotides: TGCGCCAGCAGCTTGGGGGTAAACAGTGAAGCTTTCTTT. It is translated as CASSLGVNSEAFF. Based on the CDR3 plus reference TRBV5-1 and TRBJ1-1, the full variable domain is KAGVTQTPRYLIKTRGQQVTLSCSPISGHRSVSWYQQTPGQGLQFLFEYFSETQRNKGNFPGRFSGRQFSNSRSEMNVSTLELGDSALYLCASSLGVNSEAFFGQGTRLTVV.

The V and J genes are TRBV29-1 and TRBJ1-1; a weak D match, TRBD1 (6 bases). V was clipped by 3 bases and J by 0 bases, with 14 bases between them. This CDR3 region has 15 residues. CDR1 and CDR2 (germline): SQVTM, ANQGSEA. For the CDR3, the DNA is TGCAGCGTTGAGGTGGACAGATTTATGAACACTGAAGCTTTCTTT. Translation gives CSVEVDRFMNTEAFF.

V gene TRBV3-1 (or the pseudogene TRBV3-2) combines with J gene TRBJ2-1, with 10 nucleotides matching TRBD1. CDR3 length equals 22 residues. V lost 0 bases and J lost 0; bases outside the gene matches: 17. Germline loops: CDR1 LGHDT, CDR2 YNNKEL (reference sequence). CDR3 residues: CASSQDLVGDRGRVGSYNEQFF. CDR3 in DNA: TGTGCCAGCAGCCAAGATTTGGTTGGTGACAGGGGGCGCGTGGGCTCCTACAATGAGCAGTTCTTC.

This chain links TRBV11-2 with TRBJ2-5, with 8 bases aligning to TRBD2. The CDR3 covers 16 residues. Germline V lookup: CDR1 SGHAT, CDR2 FQNNGV. J lost 2 bases, V lost 2 bases, and 7 bases had no gene match. The CDR3 DNA reads TGTGCCAGCAGCTTAAGGCGCGGGGGGCTACAAGAGACCCAGTACTTC. Protein: CASSLRRGGLQETQYF.

The chain combines TRBV18 with TRBJ1-1; possible D gene TRBD1, 6 bases. V was shortened by 6 bases and J by 1 base, with 27 bases between the two germline ends. Germline CDR1 is KGHSH and CDR2 is LQKENI. CDR3 length: 19 amino acids. CDR3 bases: TGTGCCAGCTCCCCCCGTATTACAGGGAAAGGGACCGGGAACACTGAAGCTTTCTTT. It codes for CASSPRITGKGTGNTEAFF.

The chain employs TRBV14 and TRBJ2-7, with D possibly TRBD2 on 5 matching bases. The CDR3 consists of 15 residues. Germline-derived CDR1 and CDR2 are SGHDN and FVKESK. V lost 0 bases and J lost 2, with 11 bases in between. In DNA form, the CDR3 reads TGTGCCAGCAGCCAAGAACGGAGGCTTACCTACGAGCAGTACTTC. Protein sequence: CASSQERRLTYEQYF.

The rearrangement links TRBV28 to TRBJ2-5; no firm D call. The CDR3 spans 13 residues. Trimming pared 7 bases from V and 9 bases from J, leaving 18 bases between. Germline-derived CDR1 and CDR2 are MDHEN and SYDVKM. CDR3 coding DNA: TGTGCCAGCACCCGTCGTACTGCTCCGGCCCAGTACTTC. Its translation is CASTRRTAPAQYF.

V usage is TRBV2 and J usage is TRBJ1-5; 10 bases line up with TRBD1. V trimming: 10 bases; J trimming: 7 bases; junction bases outside the gene matches: 13. The germline gives CDR1 SNHLY, CDR2 FYNNEI. CDR3 length equals 15 residues. The CDR3 coding sequence is TGTGCCAAGCCGAATTGGGACAGGGGCGAGCAGCCCCAGCATTTT. Translating gives CAKPNWDRGEQPQHF.

V usage is TRBV14 and J usage is TRBJ1-1, with D perhaps matching TRBD1 (5 bases). This CDR3 region has 15 residues. Germline CDR1 and CDR2: SGHDN and FVKESK. The V gene lost 1 base and the J gene lost 0 bases, with 9 bases spanning the gap. The CDR3 nucleotides read TGTGCCAGCAGCCAAGTCACAGGAGTGAACACTGAAGCTTTCTTT. Its translation is CASSQVTGVNTEAFF.

This CDR3 reads CASSPTGEETQYF. The CDR3 region has the DNA TGCGCCAGCAGCCCGACAGGGGAAGAGACCCAGTACTTC. The genes are TRBV5-1 and TRBJ2-5, with TRBD1 matching over 8 bases. The germline gives CDR1 SGHRS, CDR2 YFSETQ. Germline trimming cut 4 bases from V and 3 bases from J; bases unmatched to any gene: 2. This CDR3 spans 13 amino acids.

DNA for the CDR3: TGTGCCAGTAGACGTGACAGAGCTACCGGGGAGCTGTTTTTT. Protein sequence: CASRRDRATGELFF. The chain combines TRBV19 with TRBJ2-2; the D gene is possibly TRBD1 (5 bases). The CDR3 totals 14 residues. V shed 6 bases and J shed 5 bases, with 13 bases lying between them. Germline CDR1 and CDR2: LNHDA and SQIVND (reference sequence).

This chain connects TRBV7-3 to TRBJ1-4, with TRBD1 as a possible D gene (5 bases). The V end was cut by 0 bases, the J end by 4 bases, with 18 bases between. Germline-derived CDR1 and CDR2 are SGHTA and FQGTGA. The CDR3 extends over 18 amino acids. Here the CDR3 DNA reads TGTGCCAGCAGCTTAACGTCCTCGTCGACAGCCGATAATGAAAAACTGTTTTTT. Protein: CASSLTSSSTADNEKLFF.

The genes are TRBV5-6 and TRBJ1-3; 9 bases are shared with TRBD1. The CDR3 is 15 residues long. Germline V gene lookup returns CDR1 SGHDT and CDR2 YYEEEE. V dropped 4 bases and J dropped 2; count of bases not matched to a gene: 4. CDR3 protein: CASSGQGTAGNTIYF. The CDR3 nucleotides are TGTGCCAGCAGCGGACAGGGGACCGCTGGAAACACCATATATTTT.

This sequence joins TRBV6-2 or TRBV6-3 and TRBJ1-5, with 10 bases identical to TRBD1. The CDR3 is 16 amino acids. J was trimmed by 2 bases and V by 5 bases; bases with no gene match: 6. Germline assignment: CDR1 MNHEY and CDR2 SVGEGT. CDR3 loop: CASSPDRGQRNQPQHF. In DNA form, the CDR3 reads TGTGCCAGCAGTCCCGACAGGGGGCAGCGCAATCAGCCCCAGCATTTT.